Below are 6 T cell receptor beta chains sequenced from a single sample in a study of blood T cell repertoires in COVID-19 (TCRdb year 2020). Library preparation employed the immunoSEQ multiplex PCR assay. The immuneACCESS repertoire file appears here via TCRdb, limited to in-frame rearrangements. These files lack a portion of the clones; in checked studies, under half of the deficit traces to unresolved V genes, and the cause of the others is not known. The sample records 170,000 or so clones, around nine tenths of which are singletons. Approximately 0.5% of the sample rests with the top ten. The sample consisted of peripheral blood. Source of these receptors: a man between 60 and 70 years old with COVID-19, enrolled during active disease.

This clone has only one observation. The chain is built from TRBV7-2 and TRBJ2-2; D unresolved. The germline V gene has CDR1 SGHTA and CDR2 FQGNSA. Deletions cut 4 bases from V and 5 bases from J, with 5 bases between. The CDR3 has 12 amino acids. For the CDR3, the DNA is TGTGCCAGCAGCTCCGCGACCGGGGAGCTGTTTTTT. Translating gives CASSSATGELFF.

The chain uses TRBV14 and TRBJ2-1; no clear D gene. Germline lookup yields CDR1 SGHDN and CDR2 FVKESK. The CDR3 spans 13 residues. V was trimmed by 3 bases and J by 9 bases, leaving 12 bases between them. The CDR3 reads CASSQPASIEQFF. CDR3 DNA sequence: TGTGCCAGCAGCCAGCCAGCGAGCATTGAGCAGTTCTTC.

V usage is TRBV29-1 and J usage is TRBJ1-5; tentatively, D is TRBD1 (5 bases). V lost 4 bases to trimming and J lost 4 bases, with 17 bases between them. The CDR3 runs 15 residues. Germline CDR1 SQVTM, CDR2 ANQGSEA. The CDR3: CSVAPGAGFNQPQHF. DNA of the CDR3: TGCAGCGTTGCCCCCGGGGCGGGGTTTAATCAGCCCCAGCATTTT.

The chain employs TRBV7-9 and TRBJ1-4; possibly TRBD1 for D (6 bases). V lost 2 bases to trimming and J lost 6 bases, with 10 bases between them. The CDR3 has 14 residues. The V gene's germline CDR1 is SEHNR and CDR2 FQNEAQ (reference sequence). The CDR3 protein is CASSLRDTDEKLFF. The DNA for the CDR3 is TGTGCCAGCAGCTTACGGGACACAGATGAAAAACTGTTTTTT.

The chain combines TRBV3-1 (or the pseudogene TRBV3-2) with TRBJ2-7; TRBD1 aligns across 11 bases. CDR1 LGHDT and CDR2 YNNKEL come from the germline V gene (reference sequence). This CDR3 spans 15 amino acids. J gave up 6 bases and V 4 bases, and 8 bases lay outside the gene matches. Here the CDR3 DNA reads TGTGCCAGCAGCCTCGGGACAGGGGGTCAATCCGAGCAGTACTTC. This sequence encodes CASSLGTGGQSEQYF.

The chain joins TRBV30 to TRBJ2-3, with 7 bases that match TRBD1. Germline CDR1 GTSNPN, CDR2 SVGIG (reference sequence). There are 15 residues in the CDR3. The J segment lost 2 bases and the V segment lost 2 bases, leaving 7 bases of the junction unmatched. In nucleotides, the CDR3 is TGTGCCTGGAGTCACGCAGGGGGAGTCACAGATACGCAGTATTTT. As protein: CAWSHAGGVTDTQYF.